This TCR beta chain comes out of a study of blood T cells in healthy people across ages. Comment on this clonotype: Antigen: not known.

A second about 6 to 12 cycle PCR used barcoded and J-beta primers. TCRdb re-called the 5' RACE reads through MiXCR, storing one row per CDR3 protein. The sample holds 1,800,000 or so distinct CDR3 sequences, about 39% seen once. Study-wide results and limits: Among T cells, TCR beta diversity per million cells dropped roughly linearly as age rose.

This sequence originates from a human donor in good health. The sample consisted of blood.

The CDR3 bases are TGCAGTGCTAGAGATCCTGGATTGGGACAGGGCGACGGCTACACCTTC. As protein: CSARDPGLGQGDGYTF. V usage is TRBV20-1 and J usage is TRBJ1-2, with 9 bases that match TRBD1. The V segment lost 0 bases and the J segment 8 bases; nucleotides outside the gene matches: 13. From germline, CDR1 is DFQATT and CDR2 SNEGSKA (reference sequence). CDR3 length equals 16 residues.